This is a list of T cell receptor beta chains from one sample in a study of Ad26.COV2.S vaccination and SARS-CoV-2 variants. Generated by immunoSEQ multiplex PCR, the TCRdb table keeps only in-frame clones and is missing some. The sample shows around 45,000 clones, roughly 80% of them seen only once. The sequencing used peripheral blood, collected after recovery from COVID-19. Receptors originate from a human donor who had recovered from COVID-19. Both conserved end residues are trimmed from each CDR3.

TRBV4-1,TRBJ2-4,ASSQVVDYRLNIQY
TRBV5-1,TRBJ2-5,ASSLEGQGETQY
TRBV5-1,TRBJ1-1,ASSYDSWAKGTEAF
TRBV28,TRBJ2-3,ASSSDTQY
TRBV30,TRBJ1-2,AWSPPAGYGYT
TRBV12-5,TRBJ2-7,ASGFPRDSLMNEQY
TRBV19,TRBJ2-7,ASSGTYYSYEQY
TRBV6-6,TRBJ1-2,ASSTPRPQYGYT
TRBV11-2,TRBJ2-3,ASSLIFDTQY
TRBV3-1/TRBV3-2,TRBJ2-5,ASSPRLAGDETQY
TRBV4-1,TRBJ1-1,ASSRPSGSRSEAF
TRBV9,TRBJ1-1,ASSVDGPTNTEAF
TRBV12-3/TRBV12-4,TRBJ2-2,ASSLRHTGELF
TRBV15,TRBJ2-1,ATSRMTGEEF
TRBV6-2/TRBV6-3,TRBJ2-3,ASSYRARRASDTQY
TRBV6-6,TRBJ1-1,ASSTPTQNTEAF
TRBV7-9,TRBJ1-1,ASSARGNTEAF
TRBV30,TRBJ1-3,AFEPGQGNTIY
TRBV6-1,TRBJ1-6,ASSEGQGRSYNSPLH
TRBV5-8,TRBJ1-5,ASSLIGYSNQPQH